The 11 T cell receptor beta chains listed next were all sequenced from one sample in a study of beta chain features in type 1 diabetes. The entirety of the isolated RNA underwent reverse transcription, so expressed TCRB transcripts were sequenced. Profiling relied on immunoSEQ multiplex PCR, and the TCRdb table lists in-frame clones only, not all of them. The profile shows under 450,000 clones, about 15% of them singletons. Sequencing was performed on naive CD4+ T cells from blood. All receptors derive from a woman under 30 in good health.

This clone appeared a few times. The genes are TRBV10-3 and TRBJ1-2; D may be TRBD1 (5 bases). Germline V gene lookup returns CDR1 ENHRY and CDR2 SYGVKD. Trimming left V 8 bases short and J 3 bases short, with 10 bases between. The CDR3 runs to 12 residues. CDR3 loop: CAISGGDYGYTF. The CDR3 DNA reads as TGTGCCATCTCCGGAGGGGACTATGGCTACACCTTC.

There are a few counts of this clone. This chain connects TRBV29-1 to TRBJ2-3; 7 bases match TRBD1. Trimming cost V 6 bases and J 1 base; bases outside gene matches: 4. The CDR3 has 13 amino acids. CDR1 is SQVTM, CDR2 ANQGSEA, per germline. The CDR3 protein is CSVVGTGTDTQYF. In nucleotides, the CDR3 is TGCAGCGTCGTTGGGACAGGCACAGATACGCAGTATTTT.

This clone has just a few counts. The chain employs TRBV9 and TRBJ2-2, with D possibly TRBD1 on 6 matching bases. CDR1 and CDR2 from the germline V gene are SGDLS and YYNGEE. V lost 3 bases, J lost 1 base, and 10 bases lay in between. The CDR3 runs 15 residues. The CDR3 sequence: CASSAGQMNTGELFF. The CDR3 DNA reads as TGTGCCAGCAGCGCCGGACAGATGAACACCGGGGAGCTGTTTTTT.

This clone was seen more than once but under ten times. The chain couples TRBV7-9 to TRBJ1-1; tentatively, D is TRBD1 (6 bases). CDR1 is SEHNR and CDR2 is FQNEAQ in the germline V gene (reference sequence). The CDR3 totals 13 residues. Trimming took 7 bases from V and 1 from J, leaving 10 bases between them. CDR3 protein: CASTRDTNTEAFF. CDR3 bases: TGTGCCAGCACCCGGGACACGAACACTGAAGCTTTCTTT.

This clone was detected only a few times. The chain couples TRBV28 to TRBJ2-2; possibly TRBD1 for D (6 bases). This CDR3 is 16 amino acids long. Trimming removed 2 bases at V and 0 bases at J, with 10 bases between. Germline assignment: CDR1 MDHEN and CDR2 SYDVKM. The CDR3 nucleotides are TGTGCCAGCAGTTTACGGGCAGGGGCGAACACCGGGGAGCTGTTTTTT. Translated, it gives CASSLRAGANTGELFF.

This clone was picked up a small number of times. This sequence joins TRBV5-1 and TRBJ2-3; 7 bases match TRBD2. Trimming removed 0 bases from V and 0 bases from J; junction bases left unmatched: 4. This CDR3 spans 16 amino acids. Per germline, CDR1 SGHRS and CDR2 YFSETQ. CDR3 nucleotide sequence: TGCGCCAGCAGCTTGGCGAGCGGGATTAGCACAGATACGCAGTATTTT. Translated: CASSLASGISTDTQYF.

The genes are TRBV11-2 and TRBJ1-1; possible D gene TRBD1, 6 bases. Germline loops: CDR1 SGHAT, CDR2 FQNNGV. Between the trimmed V and J ends, which lost 5 bases and 4 bases, there was a span of 14 bases. This CDR3 contains 14 residues. The chain's CDR3 is CASSKQGGSTEAFF. The CDR3 nucleotides are TGTGCCAGCAGCAAACAGGGTGGTAGCACTGAAGCTTTCTTT.

This clone turned up a few times. The chain uses TRBV7-8 and TRBJ1-5; possibly TRBD1 for D (6 bases). Germline values: CDR1 SGHVS, CDR2 FQNEAQ. The length of the CDR3 is 16 residues. V lost 0 bases to trimming and J lost 6 bases, with 15 bases between them. The CDR3 spells CASSLANRVGGQPQHF. CDR3 sequence (DNA): TGTGCCAGCAGCTTAGCGAACAGGGTTGGTGGTCAGCCCCAGCATTTT.

As concerns this clone: Additional DNA sequences in this sample encode the identical CDR3. The chain is built from TRBV6-5 and TRBJ2-7, with TRBD2 matching over 7 bases. Germline V gene data show CDR1 as MNHEY and CDR2 as SVGAGI. This CDR3 is 15 amino acids long. The trim removed 0 bases at V and 0 bases at J, leaving 2 bases unmatched. The CDR3 loop is CASSYSGGSSYEQYF. The CDR3 region has the DNA TGTGCCAGCAGTTACTCAGGCGGGAGCTCCTACGAGCAGTACTTC.

This clone has just a few counts. The chain couples TRBV23-1 to TRBJ2-3; tentatively, D is TRBD2 (6 bases). TRBV23-1 is known as an ORF, though its function is uncertain. The CDR3 spans 13 residues. V was clipped by 8 bases and J by 2 bases, with 11 bases between them. In nucleotides, the CDR3 is TGCGCCAGCGGAGGGAAGAACACAGATACGCAGTATTTT. This sequence encodes CASGGKNTDTQYF.

V usage is TRBV29-1 and J usage is TRBJ1-4; 8 bases align to TRBD1. Germline V gene lookup returns CDR1 SQVTM and CDR2 ANQGSEA. After removal of 4 bases from V and 6 bases from J, the junction contained 4 bases not matched to a gene. CDR3 size: 13 residues. The CDR3 DNA reads as TGCAGCGTTGGTCAGGGGGCAGATGAAAAACTGTTTTTT. It specifies CSVGQGADEKLFF.